Sequencing of this T cell receptor (beta chain) was carried out in a study of blood T cell repertoires in COVID-19. Study information: Spain, Italy and the United States supplied samples that represented acute and convalescent COVID-19.

Germline V CDR1 and CDR2: SGHRS, YFSETQ. Deletions cut 4 bases from V and 2 bases from J, with 15 bases between. The CDR3 runs to 15 residues. Source study methods: Reference gene primer amplification yielded estimated nucleated cell counts. The data were produced by immunoSEQ multiplex PCR, yet TCRdb's version contains in-frame clones alone and is incomplete. The V and J calls and the clone size are those of that table, but D and trimming were determined from the DNA. The sample comprises about 69,000 clones, approximately 90% of which are singletons, and roughly 5% rests with the top ten. The genes are TRBV5-1 and TRBJ1-1, with TRBD1 as a possible D gene (6 bases). The sample taken for sequencing was peripheral blood. The receptor was derived from a woman between 18 and 29 years old with acute or convalescent COVID-19. The CDR3: CASSDPTGGNTEAFF. The DNA for the CDR3 is TGCGCCAGCAGCGACCCGACGGGGGGCAACACTGAAGCTTTCTTT.